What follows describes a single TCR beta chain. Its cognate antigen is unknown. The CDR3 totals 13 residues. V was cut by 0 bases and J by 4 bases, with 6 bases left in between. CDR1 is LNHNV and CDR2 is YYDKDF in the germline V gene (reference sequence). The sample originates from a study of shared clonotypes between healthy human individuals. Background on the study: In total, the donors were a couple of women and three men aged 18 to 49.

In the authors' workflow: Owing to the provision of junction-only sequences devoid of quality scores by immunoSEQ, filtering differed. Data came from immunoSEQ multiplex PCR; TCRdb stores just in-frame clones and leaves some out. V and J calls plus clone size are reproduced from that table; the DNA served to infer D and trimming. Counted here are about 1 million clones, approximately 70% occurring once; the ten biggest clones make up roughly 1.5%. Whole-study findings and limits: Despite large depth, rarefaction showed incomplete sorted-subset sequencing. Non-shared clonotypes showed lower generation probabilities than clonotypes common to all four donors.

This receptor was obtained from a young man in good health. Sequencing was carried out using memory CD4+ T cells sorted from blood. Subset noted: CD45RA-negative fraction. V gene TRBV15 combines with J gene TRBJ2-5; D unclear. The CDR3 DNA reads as TGTGCCACCAGCAGAGATTACGGAGAGACCCAGTACTTC. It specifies CATSRDYGETQYF. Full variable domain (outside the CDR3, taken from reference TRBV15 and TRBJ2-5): DAMVIQNPRYQVTQFGKPVTLSCSQTLNHNVMYWYQQKSSQAPKLLFHYYDKDFNNEADTPDNFQSRRPNTSFCFLDIRSPGLGDTAMYLCATSRDYGETQYFGPGTRLLVL.